Following are 10 T cell receptor beta chains from one sample sequenced in a study of blood T cell repertoires in COVID-19. Data came from immunoSEQ multiplex PCR; TCRdb stores just in-frame clones and leaves some out. Of some 230,000 clones listed, approximately 84% are singletons. The sample taken for sequencing was peripheral blood. The receptors derive from a man aged 50 or older who had recovered from COVID-19.

This clone was detected only a few times. The chain carries TRBV7-9 and TRBJ1-4; no clear D gene. V lost 4 bases and J lost 4, with 10 bases in between. Per the germline V gene, CDR1 is SEHNR and CDR2 is FQNEAQ (reference sequence). The CDR3 has 14 amino acids. CDR3 residues: CASSSRGGNEKLFF. In nucleotides, the CDR3 is TGTGCCAGCAGCTCCCGAGGAGGTAATGAAAAACTGTTTTTT.

The chain couples TRBV6-1 to TRBJ2-1; 7 bases are shared with TRBD2. V trimming: 3 bases; J trimming: 7 bases; junction bases outside the gene matches: 15. Germline CDR1 MNHNS, CDR2 SASEGT. The CDR3 runs to 17 residues. CDR3 in amino acids: CASSDPSKGGPANEQFF. The CDR3 nucleotides read TGTGCCAGCAGTGATCCTTCTAAGGGAGGGCCGGCGAATGAGCAGTTCTTC.

V and J are TRBV24-1 and TRBJ1-2; perhaps TRBD1 as D (6 bases). V shed 10 bases and J shed 8 bases, with 19 bases lying between them. Germline CDR1 KGHDR, CDR2 SFDVKD. This CDR3 is built from 13 residues. The CDR3 DNA sequence: TGTGCCACTGCTGAACAGGGAGCGGGGGGCTACACCTTC. Amino acid sequence: CATAEQGAGGYTF.

V gene TRBV27 combines with J gene TRBJ1-5; 8 nucleotides agree with TRBD1. The CDR3 sequence is 14 residues long. CDR1 is MNHEY and CDR2 is SMNVEV in the germline V gene (reference sequence). Losses at the gene ends were 5 bases for V and 6 bases for J; bases not matched to a gene: 6. CDR3 in DNA: TGTGCCAGCAGTCGCGACAGGGGCACTCAGCCCCAGCATTTT. This codes for CASSRDRGTQPQHF.

The chain combines TRBV5-1 with TRBJ1-5; 7 positions match TRBD1. Germline assignment: CDR1 SGHRS and CDR2 YFSETQ. Trimming removed 4 bases from V and 1 base from J; junction bases left unmatched: 11. The CDR3 contains 17 residues. The CDR3 DNA is TGCGCCAGCAGCCCAGGAGAGGGGGCTAAGAGCAATCAGCCCCAGCATTTT. It is translated as CASSPGEGAKSNQPQHF. Looking up the rest from reference TRBV5-1 and TRBJ1-5 gives the full variable domain: KAGVTQTPRYLIKTRGQQVTLSCSPISGHRSVSWYQQTPGQGLQFLFEYFSETQRNKGNFPGRFSGRQFSNSRSEMNVSTLELGDSALYLCASSPGEGAKSNQPQHFGDGTRLSIL.

This rearrangement joins TRBV7-2 to TRBJ2-7, with 12 nucleotides matching TRBD2. Per germline, CDR1 SGHTA and CDR2 FQGNSA. V was pared by 6 bases and J by 5 bases, with 5 bases of the junction left unmatched. The CDR3 totals 14 residues. CDR3 sequence: CASSKLAGGNEQYF. CDR3 DNA: TGTGCCAGCAGTAAACTAGCGGGAGGAAACGAGCAGTACTTC.

The chain carries TRBV7-9 and TRBJ2-7, with 13 bases identical to TRBD2. Germline V CDR1 and CDR2: SEHNR, FQNEAQ (reference sequence). V shed 1 base and J 1 base; nucleotides not matched to a gene: 7. The CDR3 is 18 residues long. CDR3 nucleotide sequence: TGTGCCAGCAGCTTAGAGACAGGACTAGCGGGAGATTCCTACGAGCAGTACTTC. It specifies CASSLETGLAGDSYEQYF.

The chain is built from TRBV15 and TRBJ2-7; 8 bases line up with TRBD1. Germline V gives CDR1 LNHNV, CDR2 YYDKDF (reference sequence). This CDR3 is built from 16 residues. The V segment lost 0 bases and the J segment 2 bases; nucleotides outside the gene matches: 6. The CDR3 is CATSRDYGQGPYEQYF. The CDR3 DNA follows: TGTGCCACCAGCAGAGACTACGGACAGGGACCCTACGAGCAGTACTTC.

The genes are TRBV18 and TRBJ2-7; D may be TRBD2 (6 bases). Germline V lookup: CDR1 KGHSH, CDR2 LQKENI. The CDR3 length is 14 residues. Trimming took off 5 bases at V and 5 bases at J, with 16 bases between the two ends. In DNA, the CDR3 is TGTGCCAGCTCAGCTTACCTGGAGGGAGACGAGCAGTACTTC. Amino acid sequence: CASSAYLEGDEQYF.

Only one count was recorded for this clone. The V gene is TRBV28, the J gene TRBJ1-4, with 7 bases matching TRBD1. Germline CDR1 is MDHEN and CDR2 is SYDVKM. The junction had 12 bases not matched to a gene; V was cut back by 6 bases and J by 5 bases. The CDR3 is made up of 16 amino acids. The CDR3 here is CASRTQQGWGNEKLFF. The CDR3 nucleotides read TGTGCCAGCAGGACCCAACAGGGGTGGGGGAATGAAAAACTGTTTTTT.